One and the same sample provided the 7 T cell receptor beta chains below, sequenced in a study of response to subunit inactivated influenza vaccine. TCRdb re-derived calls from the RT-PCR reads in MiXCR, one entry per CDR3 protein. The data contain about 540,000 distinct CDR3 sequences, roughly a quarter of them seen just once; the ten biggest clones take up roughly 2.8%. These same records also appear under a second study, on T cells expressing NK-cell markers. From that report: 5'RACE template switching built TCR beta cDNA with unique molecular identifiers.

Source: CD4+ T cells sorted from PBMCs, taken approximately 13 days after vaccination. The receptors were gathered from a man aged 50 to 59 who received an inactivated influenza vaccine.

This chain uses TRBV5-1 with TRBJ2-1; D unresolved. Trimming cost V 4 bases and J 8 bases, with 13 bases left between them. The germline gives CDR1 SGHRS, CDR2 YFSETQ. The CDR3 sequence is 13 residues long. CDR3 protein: CASSPAGRDEQFF. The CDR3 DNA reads TGCGCCAGCAGCCCCGCTGGTAGGGATGAGCAGTTCTTC.

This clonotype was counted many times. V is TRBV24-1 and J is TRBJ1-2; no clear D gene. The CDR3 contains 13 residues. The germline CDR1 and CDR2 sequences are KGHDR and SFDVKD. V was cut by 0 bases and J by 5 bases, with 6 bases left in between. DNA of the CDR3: TGTGCCACCAGTGATTTGTACGGGTATGGCTACACCTTC. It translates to CATSDLYGYGYTF.

As DNA, the CDR3 is TGTGCCAGCAGTCCACAGGGGGCCGTGTGGGATACGCAGTATTTT. It specifies CASSPQGAVWDTQYF. The chain recombines TRBV12-3 or TRBV12-4 with TRBJ2-3, with TRBD1 matching over 9 bases. This CDR3 is 15 amino acids long. V was pared by 5 bases and J by 6 bases, with 9 bases of the junction left unmatched.

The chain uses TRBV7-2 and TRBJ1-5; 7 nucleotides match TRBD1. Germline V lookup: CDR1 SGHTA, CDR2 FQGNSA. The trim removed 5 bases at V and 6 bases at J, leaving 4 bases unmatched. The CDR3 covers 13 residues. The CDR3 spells CASSQGTAQPQHF. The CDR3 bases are TGTGCCAGCAGCCAGGGGACAGCTCAGCCCCAGCATTTT.

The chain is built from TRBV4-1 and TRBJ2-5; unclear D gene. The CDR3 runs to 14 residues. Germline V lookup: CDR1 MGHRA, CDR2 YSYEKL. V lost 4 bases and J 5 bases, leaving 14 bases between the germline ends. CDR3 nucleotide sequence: TGCGCCAGCAGCCCAGGCCCTCAGCTGGAGACCCAGTACTTC. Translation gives CASSPGPQLETQYF.

CDR3 nucleotide sequence: TGCAGTGCTAGCGGACTAACGTACCAAGAGACCCAGTACTTC. Translating it yields CSASGLTYQETQYF. The chain recombines TRBV20-1 with TRBJ2-5; a weak D match, TRBD2 (6 bases). This CDR3 contains 14 residues. Germline V lookup: CDR1 DFQATT, CDR2 SNEGSKA (reference sequence). Trimming stripped 3 bases from V and 0 bases from J, with 11 bases between.

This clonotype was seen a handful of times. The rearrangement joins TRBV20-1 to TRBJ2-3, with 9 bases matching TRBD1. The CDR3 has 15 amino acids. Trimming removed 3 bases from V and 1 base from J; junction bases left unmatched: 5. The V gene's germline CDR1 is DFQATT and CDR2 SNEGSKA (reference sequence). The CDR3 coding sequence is TGCAGTGCTAGGAGACAGGGGGGCGGCACAGATACGCAGTATTTT. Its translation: CSARRQGGGTDTQYF.